The subject of this entry is one T cell receptor (beta chain). This record belongs to a study of blood T cell repertoires in COVID-19. The wider study: Whether acute or convalescent, the COVID-19 samples came from the United States, Italy and Spain. PBMCs, B-cell-depleted T cells, or T cells provided the cDNA or gDNA that made up the material.

Original processing notes: Reference gene primers were amplified, and this amplification served to estimate nucleated cell counts. Sequencing was performed with immunoSEQ multiplex PCR; in TCRdb, only in-frame clones are kept and a portion is missing. V and J calls and clone size are copied from that table; D and trimming were computed from the DNA. The table includes 110,000 or so clones, around four fifths detected once. V was cut by 7 bases and J by 2 bases, with 12 bases left in between. The CDR3 runs to 14 residues. The germline V gene encodes CDR1 MNHNY and CDR2 SVGAGI (reference sequence). This clonotype originated in a woman aged 40 to 50 with acute or convalescent COVID-19. The sequencing input was peripheral blood. The chain recombines TRBV6-6 with TRBJ1-5, with D possibly TRBD1 on 5 matching bases. The CDR3 bases are TGTGCCAGCAAGGCGGGGGATCGCAATCAGCCCCAGCATTTT. Protein sequence: CASKAGDRNQPQHF.